Listed below are T cell receptor beta chains from one sample, sequenced in a study of T cell clusters in autoimmune cytopenias. TCRdb re-called the multiplex PCR reads; one entry per CDR3 protein, DNA not given. Reported are about 12,000 distinct CDR3 sequences; the ten largest clones contain 20% to 30%. The sample was also linked to a second study, of T cell repertoires in aging, cancer and after chemotherapy.

Sequenced input: peripheral blood. Receptors originate from a human donor in good health. CDR3s include the opening cysteine and the closing phenylalanine or tryptophan. The order of the fields is J gene, clone size, V gene, CDR3 protein. A clone size is listed for some rows: how often the clone was seen (once, few, many), or a class if it is expanded.

TRBJ1-4	NA	TRBV5-6	CASSFGTGQTNEKLFF
TRBJ1-2	medium-sized	TRBV11-1	CASSPDGNYGYTF
TRBJ2-7	medium-sized	TRBV27	CASSSTYEQYF
TRBJ1-4	NA	TRBV30	CAWNQGRGEKLFF
TRBJ1-4	NA	TRBV19	CASSIVGRGEKLFF
TRBJ1-1	NA	TRBV6-5	CASSPPRRGGGNTEAFF
TRBJ1-4	medium-sized	TRBV11-3	CASSGQGEGEKLFF
TRBJ1-3	NA	TRBV27	CASSLTPPGQGRNTIYF
TRBJ2-5	NA	TRBV6-5	CASSYSPALAAETQYF
TRBJ1-1	NA	TRBV5-4	CASSRSSGTGVATEAFF
TRBJ2-5	NA	TRBV18	CASSPELAGRETQYF
TRBJ2-3	NA	TRBV19	CASTRTSGGTDTQYF
TRBJ2-2	medium-sized	TRBV12-3/TRBV12-4	CASSLTSGGGGELFF
TRBJ1-1	NA	TRBV5-6	CASSLGGREGAFF
TRBJ1-6	NA	TRBV5-6	CASSLVGVSNSPLHF
TRBJ2-5	NA	TRBV10-3	CAIRGDRGRETQYF
TRBJ1-2	NA	TRBV4-1	CASSQEGQGYGYTF
TRBJ2-7	medium-sized	TRBV11-3	CASSSRRGTGTSGEQYF